This entry lists 9 T cell receptor beta chains sequenced from one sample in a study of identical twins. One entry per CDR3 protein, called by TCRdb with MiXCR from the 5' RACE reads. Among 1.5 million to 2 million distinct CDR3 sequences, around 33% were seen once, and the ten largest hold 0.25% to 0.3%. Sequencing input: cord blood. The receptors derive from a newborn girl in good health.

The chain couples TRBV10-3 to TRBJ1-2; TRBD1 is a possible D gene (6 bases). This CDR3 is built from 15 residues. The V gene's germline CDR1 is ENHRY and CDR2 SYGVKD. V lost 5 bases and J lost 2, with 15 bases in between. This chain's CDR3 is CAISSQGGPNYGYTF. The CDR3 nucleotides are TGTGCCATCAGTTCCCAAGGGGGTCCCAACTATGGCTACACCTTC.

Only a few counts were recorded for this clonotype. The rearrangement links TRBV6-6 to TRBJ1-2; a weak D match, TRBD1 (5 bases). The CDR3 length is 14 residues. Germline V lookup: CDR1 MNHNY, CDR2 SVGAGI (reference sequence). V lost 6 bases and J 3 bases, leaving 14 bases between the germline ends. The DNA for the CDR3 is TGTGCCAGCAGACGGGACCGCCAGGACTATGGCTACACCTTC. This translates into CASRRDRQDYGYTF.

The chain recombines TRBV24-1 with TRBJ2-1; D possibly matches TRBD1 or TRBD2 (5 bases each). This CDR3 is 15 amino acids long. Per the germline V gene, CDR1 is KGHDR and CDR2 is SFDVKD. V was trimmed by 4 bases and J by 4 bases, leaving 13 bases between them. The CDR3 sequence is CATSDPRGPYNEQFF. DNA of the CDR3: TGTGCCACCAGTGACCCACGGGGCCCGTACAATGAGCAGTTCTTC.

This clonotype came up a few times. The chain carries TRBV4-1 and TRBJ2-1, with D possibly being TRBD2 (6 bases). Gene TRBJ2-7 matches the end of the DNA better, so the J call may be wrong. Germline V gene sequence: CDR1 MGHRA, CDR2 YSYEKL. The CDR3 runs to 16 residues. The CDR3 DNA reads TGCGCCAGCAGCCAAGGACCGGACTACCCCTACAATGAGCAGTACTTC. Encoded protein: CASSQGPDYPYNEQYF.

The V and J genes are TRBV27 and TRBJ1-1; weak D call: TRBD1 (6 bases). CDR1 MNHEY and CDR2 SMNVEV come from the germline V gene (reference sequence). Trimming left V 5 bases short and J 0 bases short, with 19 bases between. The CDR3 runs to 17 residues. CDR3 bases: TGTGCCAGCAGTCACAGACTGACAGGTCCCATGAACACTGAAGCTTTCTTT. Protein: CASSHRLTGPMNTEAFF.

The table lists this clonotype with many counts. The chain carries TRBV6-6 and TRBJ1-2; a weak D match, TRBD1 (5 bases). The CDR3 contains 13 residues. Germline V CDR1 and CDR2: MNHNY, SVGAGI (reference sequence). V was pared by 5 bases and J by 0 bases, with 7 bases between. As DNA, the CDR3 is TGTGCCAGCAGTGTACAGGCTAACTATGGCTACACCTTC. This sequence encodes CASSVQANYGYTF.

This clonotype has a handful of counts. This sequence joins TRBV9 and TRBJ1-6, with TRBD1 identical over 11 bases. Germline assignment: CDR1 SGDLS and CDR2 YYNGEE. CDR3 length: 15 residues. The V and J ends lost 3 bases and 9 bases, in that order; junction bases with no gene match: 5. The CDR3 region has the DNA TGTGCCAGCAGCGAGGGACAGGGGGTATTTTCACCCCTCCACTTT. The encoded protein is CASSEGQGVFSPLHF.

This clonotype was counted once. CDR3 in amino acids: CASSRQSGTNYGYTF. The CDR3 DNA follows: TGTGCCAGCTCACGTCAATCCGGGACAAACTATGGCTACACCTTC. This chain joins TRBV18 and TRBJ1-2, with D possibly matching TRBD1 (6 bases). The germline V gene has CDR1 KGHSH and CDR2 LQKENI. V lost 4 bases to trimming and J lost 2 bases, with 14 bases between them. CDR3 size: 15 residues. Using reference TRBV18 and TRBJ1-2 for the parts outside the CDR3, the full variable domain is NAGVMQNPRHLVRRRGQEARLRCSPMKGHSHVYWYRQLPEEGLKFMVYLQKENIIDESGMPKERFSAEFPKEGPSILRIQQVVRGDSAAYFCASSRQSGTNYGYTFGSGTRLTVV.

This clonotype was counted a few times. This chain uses TRBV6-1 with TRBJ2-5; 8 bases map to TRBD1. The CDR3 runs to 14 residues. Germline loops: CDR1 MNHNS, CDR2 SASEGT. The V and J ends lost 7 bases and 4 bases, in that order; junction bases with no gene match: 8. The CDR3 spells CASIPDRVRETQYF. The DNA of the CDR3 is TGTGCCAGCATTCCGGACAGGGTTAGAGAGACCCAGTACTTC.